Given below is one T cell receptor beta chain in context. What this receptor recognizes is not known. Base qualities are not provided; no much larger clone lies one nucleotide away. The time point label corresponds to: baseline before first vaccination. The treatment or condition label for this specimen denotes: meningococcal conjugate vaccine given as trial control. Vaccinee samples came from UK trials COV001 and COV002, including a single-blind randomized controlled phase 2/3 trial of AZD1222 (ChAdOx1 nCoV-19) in healthy adults. For TCRbeta chain sequencing, PBMC samples from trial participants were taken at day 0 and at day 28 after the second dose. Between the V and J ends, shortened by 8 bases and 8 bases respectively, the junction contains 10 bases. Its CDR3 holds 10 amino acids, cysteine through phenylalanine. Only the CDR3 portion is preserved as DNA: 30 bases, with reading frame beginning at the first base. CDR1 and CDR2, per the germline V gene (reference sequence), are MNHEY and SMNVEV.

The CDR3 regions of human TCRbeta chains were subjected to immunosequencing. The authors' pipeline ran thus. Repertoire TCRs were matched against a reference library of SARS-CoV-2-specific TCRs generated with the MIRA antigen-specificity platform. Breadth meant the fraction of unique TCRs that were SARS-CoV-2-associated, whereas depth meant the fraction of total T cells that were SARS-CoV-2-associated. Each spike-specific TCR was assigned to its reactive spike region and to a CD4 or CD8 class using the MIRA data. Log10-transformed breadth and depth values were compared by one-way ANOVA with Sidak's multiple comparisons tests. TCRdb carries this immuneACCESS record with in-frame sequences only. Its versions omit some clonotypes, under half of them owing to an unresolved V gene in the studies checked, with the rest unexplained. The V and J calls and clone size come from that table; D and trimming were worked out from the DNA. This sample is represented by 130,000 to 150,000 clones; 75% to 95% of them were singletons. The ten top clones hold roughly 2.8% of the sample.

This record belongs to a study of T cell responses to AZD1222 COVID-19 vaccine (dated by TCRdb to 2020 to 2022). In terms of the full investigation: A total of around 240 trial participants underwent TCR sequencing, of whom about 210 received two doses of AZD1222 and about 25 received two doses of the MenACWY control vaccine. Trial participants were enrolled by age into subgroups of 18-55, 56-69 and 70-plus years, and around 150, 28 and 57 TCR-sequenced participants, respectively, were included in these subgroups.

Results the study describes overall, beyond this receptor: Reportedly, almost half of the unique spike-specific TCRs recognized epitopes lying outside the regions that are mutated in the B.1.351 and B.1.1.7 variants. After two AZD1222 doses, both the breadth and the depth of spike-specific TCRs were significantly higher than at day 0 and than in MenACWY recipients. In the small 56-69-year group, the increase in depth fell short of significance, most likely because of low power. Because no day 14 peak-response samples were available, repertoires were characterized only after the peak T cell response. Participants were mostly white British and included more females than males, and it was suggested by the authors that clonal diversity may have been underestimated. Vaccine-associated CD4 TCRs spanned the whole spike protein, with dominant responses in regions 160-218 and 743-854. Conclusions about previously exposed vaccinees were limited because only six AZD1222 recipients were SARS-CoV-2 seropositive at baseline.

The sequenced sample was peripheral blood, obtained on day 0 of MenACWY control vaccination. The TCR sequence derives from an adult in good health. This chain is built from TRBV27 and TRBJ2-7; the D gene is unclear. The DNA reads TGTGCCAGCGGGCACAGACAGCAGTACTTC. The encoded protein is CASGHRQQYF.